The rows below give T cell receptor beta chains drawn from one sample of a study of T-cell memory formation after mild COVID-19. One entry per CDR3 protein results from TCRdb running MiXCR on the 5' RACE reads. The table has hundreds of thousands of distinct CDR3 sequences, 15% seen once. Sequenced sample: PBMCs or a T cell subset sorted from them (not recorded which). The receptors here all came from an adult woman who had mild COVID-19 (a few samples of this study predate the infection). Cell type and time point are not known. Both conserved end residues are part of each CDR3. Fields, in order: V gene, J gene, D gene, clone size, CDR3 length, CDR3 DNA, CDR3 protein. D genes are given only for firm matches. Rows give clone size only sometimes, using once, few, many, or a class for an expanded clone.

V gene: TRBV20-1; J gene: TRBJ1-2; D gene: .; clone size: few; CDR3 length: 10; CDR3 DNA: TGCAGTGCTCCCGCCAGGGGTGCCGTCTTC; CDR3 protein: CSAPARGAVF
V gene: TRBV6-1; J gene: TRBJ2-3; D gene: TRBD2; clone size: .; CDR3 length: 16; CDR3 DNA: TGTGCCAGCAGTGATGTGGGAGGGGCAGTTCCAGATACGCAGTATTTT; CDR3 protein: CASSDVGGAVPDTQYF
V gene: TRBV24-1; J gene: TRBJ2-7; D gene: .; clone size: few; CDR3 length: 16; CDR3 DNA: TGTGCCACCAGTGACCCCACAGGGAACGGCTCCTACGAGCAGTACTTC; CDR3 protein: CATSDPTGNGSYEQYF
V gene: TRBV5-5; J gene: TRBJ2-1; D gene: .; clone size: .; CDR3 length: 14; CDR3 DNA: TGTGCCAGCAGCCCAGCGACAGCTTACAATGAGCAGTTCTTC; CDR3 protein: CASSPATAYNEQFF
V gene: TRBV30; J gene: TRBJ1-2; D gene: .; clone size: .; CDR3 length: 12; CDR3 DNA: TGTGCCTGGAAGGGGCTTGACTATGGCTACACCTTC; CDR3 protein: CAWKGLDYGYTF
V gene: TRBV14; J gene: TRBJ1-6; D gene: .; clone size: few; CDR3 length: 15; CDR3 DNA: TGTGCCAGCAGCCAAGTTGAAGGATTTAATTCACCCCTCCACTTT; CDR3 protein: CASSQVEGFNSPLHF
V gene: TRBV7-9; J gene: TRBJ1-4; D gene: TRBD1; clone size: .; CDR3 length: 16; CDR3 DNA: TGTGCCAGCAGCTTAGCGGCCGGGACAGGGGGTGGACGACTGTTTTTT; CDR3 protein: CASSLAAGTGGGRLFF
V gene: TRBV7-2; J gene: TRBJ2-1; D gene: TRBD1; clone size: .; CDR3 length: 16; CDR3 DNA: TGTGCCAGCAGCTTAGCCGGGACAGTATCCTACAATGAGCAGTTCTTC; CDR3 protein: CASSLAGTVSYNEQFF
V gene: TRBV7-2; J gene: TRBJ2-7; D gene: .; clone size: .; CDR3 length: 14; CDR3 DNA: TGTGCCAGCAGCGGGCGCGTTAGCTCCTACGAGCAGTACTTC; CDR3 protein: CASSGRVSSYEQYF
V gene: TRBV15; J gene: TRBJ2-3; D gene: .; clone size: few; CDR3 length: 16; CDR3 DNA: TGTGCCACCAGCACCCCGTTGGGAATTGGCACAGATACGCAGTATTTT; CDR3 protein: CATSTPLGIGTDTQYF
V gene: TRBV12-3/TRBV12-4; J gene: TRBJ2-2; D gene: TRBD2; clone size: .; CDR3 length: 12; CDR3 DNA: TGTGCCAGCTGGGGGGGGACCGGGGAGCTGTTTTTT; CDR3 protein: CASWGGTGELFF
V gene: TRBV12-3/TRBV12-4; J gene: TRBJ2-6; D gene: TRBD1; clone size: many; CDR3 length: 17; CDR3 DNA: TGTGCCAGCAGCCCCGGGGACAGCCTCTACGGGGCCAACGTCCTGACTTTC; CDR3 protein: CASSPGDSLYGANVLTF
V gene: TRBV18; J gene: TRBJ2-2; D gene: TRBD2; clone size: .; CDR3 length: 17; CDR3 DNA: TGTGCCAGCTCACCACCCAGCGGGGGGGCTAACACCGGGGAGCTGTTTTTT; CDR3 protein: CASSPPSGGANTGELFF
V gene: TRBV24-1; J gene: TRBJ2-1; D gene: .; clone size: few; CDR3 length: 11; CDR3 DNA: TGTGCCACCCGCCGGGGAAATGAGCAGTTCTTC; CDR3 protein: CATRRGNEQFF
V gene: TRBV7-8; J gene: TRBJ2-2; D gene: .; clone size: few; CDR3 length: 13; CDR3 DNA: TGTGCCAGCAGCTTAGTACAGACCGGGGAGCTGTTTTTT; CDR3 protein: CASSLVQTGELFF
V gene: TRBV10-3; J gene: TRBJ2-3; D gene: TRBD2; clone size: few; CDR3 length: 16; CDR3 DNA: TGTGCCATCACCGAGGGACTAGCGGGGGCTTTAGATACGCAGTATTTT; CDR3 protein: CAITEGLAGALDTQYF
V gene: TRBV11-2; J gene: TRBJ2-1; D gene: TRBD2; clone size: few; CDR3 length: 15; CDR3 DNA: TGTGCCAGCAGCTACCTAGCGGGAGGTTACAATGAGCAGTTCTTC; CDR3 protein: CASSYLAGGYNEQFF
V gene: TRBV5-6; J gene: TRBJ1-1; D gene: .; clone size: few; CDR3 length: 16; CDR3 DNA: TGTGCCAGCAGCTTAGGGGGTTCGCAGAGGGTCACTGAAGCTTTCTTT; CDR3 protein: CASSLGGSQRVTEAFF
V gene: TRBV6-2/TRBV6-3; J gene: TRBJ2-7; D gene: .; clone size: .; CDR3 length: 13; CDR3 DNA: TGTGCCAGCTCCGGGACGGTAGCCTACGAGCAGTACTTC; CDR3 protein: CASSGTVAYEQYF
V gene: TRBV5-1; J gene: TRBJ2-5; D gene: .; clone size: few; CDR3 length: 15; CDR3 DNA: TGCGCCAGCAGCCCCCCTACTAGTGTCGGCGAGACCCAGTACTTC; CDR3 protein: CASSPPTSVGETQYF
V gene: TRBV10-3; J gene: TRBJ2-5; D gene: .; clone size: many; CDR3 length: 14; CDR3 DNA: TGTGCCATCAGTGAGGGGGGAAGCGGCGAGACCCAGTACTTC; CDR3 protein: CAISEGGSGETQYF
V gene: TRBV6-1; J gene: TRBJ2-5; D gene: .; clone size: .; CDR3 length: 17; CDR3 DNA: TGTGCCAGCAGTGAACCAAGGCGGGGCTATGTGGGGGAGACCCAGTACTTC; CDR3 protein: CASSEPRRGYVGETQYF
V gene: TRBV7-2; J gene: TRBJ2-3; D gene: TRBD2; clone size: .; CDR3 length: 18; CDR3 DNA: TGTGCCAGCAGCTCCGGGACTAGAAGGTCCTACAGCACAGATACGCAGTATTTT; CDR3 protein: CASSSGTRRSYSTDTQYF
V gene: TRBV12-3/TRBV12-4; J gene: TRBJ1-5; D gene: .; clone size: .; CDR3 length: 11; CDR3 DNA: TGTGCCAGCAGTCCCGGACGGGCCCAGCATTTT; CDR3 protein: CASSPGRAQHF
V gene: TRBV6-5; J gene: TRBJ1-2; D gene: TRBD1; clone size: .; CDR3 length: 11; CDR3 DNA: TGTGCCAGCAGTTACGGACAGGGGTACACCTTC; CDR3 protein: CASSYGQGYTF
V gene: TRBV12-5; J gene: TRBJ2-1; D gene: TRBD2; clone size: many; CDR3 length: 18; CDR3 DNA: TGTGCTAGTGGTATTGATGGGACTAGCGGAGAGTACTACAATGAGCAGTTCTTC; CDR3 protein: CASGIDGTSGEYYNEQFF
V gene: TRBV3-1; J gene: TRBJ2-1; D gene: .; clone size: .; CDR3 length: 15; CDR3 DNA: TGTGCCAGCAGCCAATCCTGGGGAACCTACAATGAGCAGTTCTTC; CDR3 protein: CASSQSWGTYNEQFF
V gene: TRBV18; J gene: TRBJ2-4; D gene: .; clone size: .; CDR3 length: 14; CDR3 DNA: TGTGCCAGCTCCCCCGACGGAGCCAAAAACATTCAGTACTTC; CDR3 protein: CASSPDGAKNIQYF
V gene: TRBV5-5; J gene: TRBJ2-3; D gene: .; clone size: many; CDR3 length: 14; CDR3 DNA: TGTGCCATTCGGAGGGGGCTTGACACAGATACGCAGTATTTT; CDR3 protein: CAIRRGLDTDTQYF
V gene: TRBV10-3; J gene: TRBJ2-5; D gene: .; clone size: few; CDR3 length: 14; CDR3 DNA: TGTGCCATCAGTGTAGGAGGGGGCGGAGAGACCCAGTACTTC; CDR3 protein: CAISVGGGGETQYF
V gene: TRBV12-3/TRBV12-4; J gene: TRBJ2-2; D gene: .; clone size: .; CDR3 length: 16; CDR3 DNA: TGTGCCAGCAGTTTTGAGCGCCTAGGCGGCACCGGGGAGCTGTTTTTT; CDR3 protein: CASSFERLGGTGELFF
V gene: TRBV11-2; J gene: TRBJ1-1; D gene: .; clone size: few; CDR3 length: 15; CDR3 DNA: TGTGCCAGCACCCAGACAGCGACCTCGAACACTGAAGCTTTCTTT; CDR3 protein: CASTQTATSNTEAFF
V gene: TRBV10-3; J gene: TRBJ2-7; D gene: TRBD1; clone size: .; CDR3 length: 15; CDR3 DNA: TGTGCCATCAGTGAGTTGGGACAGGAATCCTACGAGCAGTACTTC; CDR3 protein: CAISELGQESYEQYF
V gene: TRBV7-3; J gene: TRBJ1-2; D gene: .; clone size: few; CDR3 length: 14; CDR3 DNA: TGTGCCAGCAGCTCCAGTGGAGCTAACTATGGCTACACCTTC; CDR3 protein: CASSSSGANYGYTF
V gene: TRBV7-9; J gene: TRBJ1-3; D gene: .; clone size: .; CDR3 length: 14; CDR3 DNA: TGTGCCAGCAGCTTATCGTTCATTGGAAACACCATATATTTT; CDR3 protein: CASSLSFIGNTIYF
V gene: TRBV5-1; J gene: TRBJ1-4; D gene: .; clone size: .; CDR3 length: 15; CDR3 DNA: TGCGCCAGCAGCAATACAGGGCAAACTAATGAAAAACTGTTTTTT; CDR3 protein: CASSNTGQTNEKLFF
V gene: TRBV12-3/TRBV12-4; J gene: TRBJ1-6; D gene: .; clone size: few; CDR3 length: 15; CDR3 DNA: TGTGCCAGCAGCCCCCGGTCAGGGACCAATTCACCCCTCCACTTT; CDR3 protein: CASSPRSGTNSPLHF
V gene: TRBV20-1; J gene: TRBJ2-1; D gene: TRBD2; clone size: many; CDR3 length: 19; CDR3 DNA: TGCAGTGCTAGAGATACTAGCGGGAGAACATGGTCAGCCTACAATGAGCAGTTCTTC; CDR3 protein: CSARDTSGRTWSAYNEQFF
V gene: TRBV5-1; J gene: TRBJ1-1; D gene: TRBD1; clone size: .; CDR3 length: 14; CDR3 DNA: TGCGCCAGCAGCCAGGGGGTCGGGGACACTGAAGCTTTCTTT; CDR3 protein: CASSQGVGDTEAFF
V gene: TRBV4-1; J gene: TRBJ2-4; D gene: .; clone size: .; CDR3 length: 14; CDR3 DNA: TGCGCCAGCAGCCAAGATTTGGGACGCCCCCCGAAGTACTTC; CDR3 protein: CASSQDLGRPPKYF
V gene: TRBV3-1; J gene: TRBJ2-1; D gene: TRBD2; clone size: few; CDR3 length: 16; CDR3 DNA: TGTGCCAGCAAAGGAGGGGGTAGCGGGACTTACAATGAGCAGTTCTTC; CDR3 protein: CASKGGGSGTYNEQFF
V gene: TRBV6-6; J gene: TRBJ2-1; D gene: .; clone size: many; CDR3 length: 14; CDR3 DNA: TGTGCCAGCAGAAGGCTAGCGTCCTACAATGAGCAGTTCTTC; CDR3 protein: CASRRLASYNEQFF
V gene: TRBV12-3/TRBV12-4; J gene: TRBJ2-6; D gene: .; clone size: few; CDR3 length: 18; CDR3 DNA: TGTGCCAGCAGTCCCAGGACAGGGAGGGGCTCTGGGGCCAACGTCCTGACTTTC; CDR3 protein: CASSPRTGRGSGANVLTF
V gene: TRBV20-1; J gene: TRBJ2-3; D gene: TRBD2; clone size: .; CDR3 length: 16; CDR3 DNA: TGCAGTGCTAGAGACGGCGGACCGGGAGGGACAGATACGCAGTATTTT; CDR3 protein: CSARDGGPGGTDTQYF
V gene: TRBV18; J gene: TRBJ1-1; D gene: TRBD1; clone size: medium-sized; CDR3 length: 14; CDR3 DNA: TGTGCCAGCTCACCGGACAGGGTCAACACTGAAGCTTTCTTT; CDR3 protein: CASSPDRVNTEAFF
V gene: TRBV7-2; J gene: TRBJ2-1; D gene: .; clone size: .; CDR3 length: 13; CDR3 DNA: TGTGCCAGCAGCTCGCCGGGACTTCGTCGGCAGTTCTTC; CDR3 protein: CASSSPGLRRQFF
V gene: TRBV12-3/TRBV12-4; J gene: TRBJ2-1; D gene: TRBD2; clone size: .; CDR3 length: 15; CDR3 DNA: TGTGCCAGCAGCCCGCTAGCGGGAGCCGGCAATGAGCAGTTCTTC; CDR3 protein: CASSPLAGAGNEQFF
V gene: TRBV7-2; J gene: TRBJ1-4; D gene: .; clone size: .; CDR3 length: 15; CDR3 DNA: TGTGCCAGCAGCTTCCAGTCAGCAACTAATGAAAAACTGTTTTTT; CDR3 protein: CASSFQSATNEKLFF
V gene: TRBV4-1; J gene: TRBJ2-2; D gene: .; clone size: .; CDR3 length: 15; CDR3 DNA: TGCGCCAGCAGCCAAGATCTGGAGTACACCGGGGAGCTGTTTTTT; CDR3 protein: CASSQDLEYTGELFF
V gene: TRBV12-3/TRBV12-4; J gene: TRBJ1-3; D gene: .; clone size: few; CDR3 length: 16; CDR3 DNA: TGTGCCAGCAGTCGCCGGGGGGGGTCCTCTGGAAACACCATATATTTT; CDR3 protein: CASSRRGGSSGNTIYF
V gene: TRBV12-3/TRBV12-4; J gene: TRBJ1-5; D gene: TRBD1; clone size: once; CDR3 length: 14; CDR3 DNA: TGTGCCAGCAGTATCGGGACAGGGCGTCAACCCCAGCATTTT; CDR3 protein: CASSIGTGRQPQHF
V gene: TRBV18; J gene: TRBJ1-1; D gene: .; clone size: .; CDR3 length: 15; CDR3 DNA: TGTGCCAGCTCTGATGCTCTACAGGGAACTGGTGAAGCTTTCTTT; CDR3 protein: CASSDALQGTGEAFF
V gene: TRBV24-1; J gene: TRBJ2-7; D gene: .; clone size: .; CDR3 length: 16; CDR3 DNA: TGTGCCACCAGTGATTTGAATCAGGGAATGGCCTACGAGCAGTACTTC; CDR3 protein: CATSDLNQGMAYEQYF
V gene: TRBV29-1; J gene: TRBJ1-1; D gene: .; clone size: .; CDR3 length: 11; CDR3 DNA: TGCAGCGTCACTTCGAACACTGAAGCTTTCTTT; CDR3 protein: CSVTSNTEAFF